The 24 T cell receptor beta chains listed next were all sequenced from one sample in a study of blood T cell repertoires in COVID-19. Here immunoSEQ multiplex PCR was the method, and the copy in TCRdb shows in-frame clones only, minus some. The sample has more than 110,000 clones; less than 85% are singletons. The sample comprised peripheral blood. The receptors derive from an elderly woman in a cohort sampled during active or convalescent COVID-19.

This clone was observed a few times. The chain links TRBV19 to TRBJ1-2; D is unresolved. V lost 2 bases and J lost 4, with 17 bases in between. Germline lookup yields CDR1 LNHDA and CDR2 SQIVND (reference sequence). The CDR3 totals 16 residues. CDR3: CASSIFVGGLGYGYTF. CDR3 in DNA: TGTGCCAGTAGTATATTTGTTGGAGGGTTGGGCTATGGCTACACCTTC.

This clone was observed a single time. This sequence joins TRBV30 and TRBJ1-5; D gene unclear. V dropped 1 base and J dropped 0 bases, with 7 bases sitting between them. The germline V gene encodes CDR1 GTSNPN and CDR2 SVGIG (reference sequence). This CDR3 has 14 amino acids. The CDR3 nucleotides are TGTGCCTGGAGTGCACAGATTAGCAATCAGCCCCAGCATTTT. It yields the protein CAWSAQISNQPQHF. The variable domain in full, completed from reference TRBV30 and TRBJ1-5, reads SQTIHQWPATLVQPVGSPLSLECTVEGTSNPNLYWYRQAAGRGLQLLFYSVGIGQISSEVPQNLSASRPQDRQFILSSKKLLLSDSGFYLCAWSAQISNQPQHFGDGTRLSIL.

In nucleotides, the CDR3 is TGCGCCAGCAGCCAAAGAGGGATCACTGAAGCTTTCTTT. Its protein product is CASSQRGITEAFF. This sequence joins TRBV4-1 and TRBJ1-1; no clear D. This CDR3 spans 13 amino acids. Germline V CDR1 and CDR2: MGHRA, YSYEKL. V was trimmed by 2 bases and J by 4 bases, leaving 8 bases between them.

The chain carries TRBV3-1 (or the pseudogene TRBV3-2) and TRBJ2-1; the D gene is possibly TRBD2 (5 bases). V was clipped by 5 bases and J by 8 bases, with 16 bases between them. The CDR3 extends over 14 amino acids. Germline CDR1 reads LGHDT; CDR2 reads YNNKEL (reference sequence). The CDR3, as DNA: TGTGCCAGCAGCAGTCGGGATCTGGACTATGAGCAGTTCTTC. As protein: CASSSRDLDYEQFF.

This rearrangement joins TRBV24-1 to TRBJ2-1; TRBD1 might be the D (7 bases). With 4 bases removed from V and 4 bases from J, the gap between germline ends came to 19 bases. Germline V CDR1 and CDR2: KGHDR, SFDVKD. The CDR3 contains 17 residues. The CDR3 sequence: CATSDPSRGAPYNEQFF. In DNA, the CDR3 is TGTGCCACCAGTGACCCGTCCAGGGGGGCCCCTTACAATGAGCAGTTCTTC.

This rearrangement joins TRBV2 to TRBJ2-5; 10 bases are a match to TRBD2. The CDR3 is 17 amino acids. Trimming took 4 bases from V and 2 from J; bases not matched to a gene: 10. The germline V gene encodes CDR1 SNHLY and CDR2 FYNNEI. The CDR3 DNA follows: TGTGCCAGCAGTGCACAGCCGGGACTAGCGCGGCAAGAGACCCAGTACTTC. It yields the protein CASSAQPGLARQETQYF.

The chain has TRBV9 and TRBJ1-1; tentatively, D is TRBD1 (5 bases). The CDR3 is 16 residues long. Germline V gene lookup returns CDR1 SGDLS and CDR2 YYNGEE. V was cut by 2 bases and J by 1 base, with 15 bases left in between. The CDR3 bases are TGTGCCAGCAGCGTGGGGCCAAGTCCCGGGAACACTGAAGCTTTCTTT. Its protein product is CASSVGPSPGNTEAFF.

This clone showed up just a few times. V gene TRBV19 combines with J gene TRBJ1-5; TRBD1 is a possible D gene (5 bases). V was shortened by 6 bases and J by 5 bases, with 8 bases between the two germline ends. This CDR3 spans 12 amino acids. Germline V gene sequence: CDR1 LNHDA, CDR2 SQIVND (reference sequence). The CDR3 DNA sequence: TGTGCCAGTAGCAGGGTGGATCAGCCCCAGCATTTT. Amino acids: CASSRVDQPQHF.

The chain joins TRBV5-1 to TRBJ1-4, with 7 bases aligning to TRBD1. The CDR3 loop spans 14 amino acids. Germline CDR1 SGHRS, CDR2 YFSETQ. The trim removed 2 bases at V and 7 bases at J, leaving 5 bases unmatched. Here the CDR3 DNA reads TGCGCCAGCAGCTTCAGGGGGGAGAGTGAAAAACTGTTTTTT. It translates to CASSFRGESEKLFF.

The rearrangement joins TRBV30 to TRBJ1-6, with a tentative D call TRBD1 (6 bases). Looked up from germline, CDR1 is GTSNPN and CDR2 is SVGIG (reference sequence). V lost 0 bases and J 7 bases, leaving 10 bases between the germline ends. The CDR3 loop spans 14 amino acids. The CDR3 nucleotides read TGTGCCTGGAGTGTAAGGGGGAAGAATTCACCCCTCCACTTT. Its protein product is CAWSVRGKNSPLHF.

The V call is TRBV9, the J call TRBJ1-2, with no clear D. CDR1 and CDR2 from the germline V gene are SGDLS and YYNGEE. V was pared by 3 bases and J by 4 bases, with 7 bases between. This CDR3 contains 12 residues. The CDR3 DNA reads TGTGCCAGCAGCGCCCCCTCCTATGGCTACACCTTC. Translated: CASSAPSYGYTF.

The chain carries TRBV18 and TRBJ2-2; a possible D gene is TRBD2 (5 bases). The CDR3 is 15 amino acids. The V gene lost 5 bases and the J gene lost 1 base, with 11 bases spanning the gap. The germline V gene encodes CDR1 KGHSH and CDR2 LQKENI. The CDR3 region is CASSELGGNTGELFF. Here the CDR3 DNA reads TGTGCCAGCTCAGAACTAGGAGGGAACACCGGGGAGCTGTTTTTT.

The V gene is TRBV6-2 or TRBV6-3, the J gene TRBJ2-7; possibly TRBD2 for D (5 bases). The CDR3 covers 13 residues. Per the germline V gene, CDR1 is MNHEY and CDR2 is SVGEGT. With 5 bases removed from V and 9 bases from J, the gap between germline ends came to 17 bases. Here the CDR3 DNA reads TGTGCCAGCAGTAACGGGATGTTACTTTGGCAGTACGTC. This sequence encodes CASSNGMLLWQYV.

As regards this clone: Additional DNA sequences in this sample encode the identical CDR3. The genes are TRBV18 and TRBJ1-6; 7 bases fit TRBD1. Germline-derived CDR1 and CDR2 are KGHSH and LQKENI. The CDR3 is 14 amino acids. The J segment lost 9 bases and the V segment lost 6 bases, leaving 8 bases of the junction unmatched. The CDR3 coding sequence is TGTGCCAGCTCCGCAAGGGACAGTCGTTCACCCCTCCACTTT. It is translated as CASSARDSRSPLHF.

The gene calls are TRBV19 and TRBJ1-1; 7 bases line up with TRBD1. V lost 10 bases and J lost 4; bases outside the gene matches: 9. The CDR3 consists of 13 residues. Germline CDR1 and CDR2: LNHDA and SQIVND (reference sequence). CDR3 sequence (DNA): TGTGCCACTCTAAGACAGGGAGGCACTGAAGCTTTCTTT. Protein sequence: CATLRQGGTEAFF.

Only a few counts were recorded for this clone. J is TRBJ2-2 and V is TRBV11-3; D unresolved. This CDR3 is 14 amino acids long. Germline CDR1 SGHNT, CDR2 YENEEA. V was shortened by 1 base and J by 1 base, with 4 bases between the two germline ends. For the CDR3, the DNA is TGTGCCAGCAGCTTAGGCGGGAACACCGGGGAGCTGTTTTTT. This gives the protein CASSLGGNTGELFF.

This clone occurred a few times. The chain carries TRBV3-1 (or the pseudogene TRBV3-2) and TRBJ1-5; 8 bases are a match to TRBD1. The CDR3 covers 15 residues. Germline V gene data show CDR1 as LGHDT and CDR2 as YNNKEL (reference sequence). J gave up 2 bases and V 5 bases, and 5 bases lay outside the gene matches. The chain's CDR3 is CASSMTGVGNQPQHF. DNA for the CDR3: TGTGCCAGCAGCATGACAGGGGTCGGCAATCAGCCCCAGCATTTT.

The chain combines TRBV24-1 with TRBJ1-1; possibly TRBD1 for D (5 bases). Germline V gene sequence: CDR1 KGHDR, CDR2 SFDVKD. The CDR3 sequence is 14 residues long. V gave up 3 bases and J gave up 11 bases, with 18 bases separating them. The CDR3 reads CATSDRGRPGSAFF. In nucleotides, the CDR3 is TGTGCCACCAGTGATAGGGGCAGGCCAGGTAGTGCTTTCTTT.

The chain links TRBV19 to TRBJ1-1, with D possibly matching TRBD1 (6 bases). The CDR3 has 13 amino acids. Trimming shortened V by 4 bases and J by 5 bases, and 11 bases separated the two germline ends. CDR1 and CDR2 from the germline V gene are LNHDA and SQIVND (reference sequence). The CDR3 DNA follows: TGTGCCAGTAGTAGAGAGCAGGGGACTGAAGCTTTCTTT. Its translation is CASSREQGTEAFF.

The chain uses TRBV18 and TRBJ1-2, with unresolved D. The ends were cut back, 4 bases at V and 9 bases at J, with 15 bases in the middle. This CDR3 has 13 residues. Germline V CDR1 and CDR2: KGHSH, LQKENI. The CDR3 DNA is TGTGCCAGCTCACTGGCATGGTCTCCGCGCTACACCTTC. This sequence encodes CASSLAWSPRYTF.

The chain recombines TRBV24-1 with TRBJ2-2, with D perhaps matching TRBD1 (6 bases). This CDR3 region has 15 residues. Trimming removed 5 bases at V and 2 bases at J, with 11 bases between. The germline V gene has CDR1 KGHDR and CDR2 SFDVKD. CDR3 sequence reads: CATSVGRGNTGELFF. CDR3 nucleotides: TGTGCCACCAGTGTCGGCAGGGGAAACACCGGGGAGCTGTTTTTT.

The CDR3 DNA reads as TGTGCCAGCAGTTTCTCTGGGGCTGGCGAGCAGTACGTC. Its protein product is CASSFSGAGEQYV. V and J are TRBV12-3 or TRBV12-4 and TRBJ2-7, with D perhaps TRBD1 (5 bases). The CDR3 extends over 13 amino acids. V was clipped by 3 bases and J by 6 bases, with 12 bases between them.

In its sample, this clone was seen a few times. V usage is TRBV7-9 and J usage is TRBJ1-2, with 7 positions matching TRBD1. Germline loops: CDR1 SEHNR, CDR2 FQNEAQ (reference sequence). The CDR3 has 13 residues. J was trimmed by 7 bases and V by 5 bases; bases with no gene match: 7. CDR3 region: CASSRQGVFGYTF. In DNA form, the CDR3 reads TGTGCCAGCAGCCGACAGGGAGTTTTTGGCTACACCTTC.

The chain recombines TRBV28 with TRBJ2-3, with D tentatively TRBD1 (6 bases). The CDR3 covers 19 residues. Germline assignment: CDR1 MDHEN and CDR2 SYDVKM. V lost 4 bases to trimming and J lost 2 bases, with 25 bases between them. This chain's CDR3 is CASSSIRPSWTADTDTQYF. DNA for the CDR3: TGTGCCAGCAGTTCGATCCGCCCAAGTTGGACAGCCGACACAGATACGCAGTATTTT. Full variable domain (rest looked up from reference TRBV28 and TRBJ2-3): DVKVTQSSRYLVKRTGEKVFLECVQDMDHENMFWYRQDPGLGLRLIYFSYDVKMKEKGDIPEGYSVSREKKERFSLILESASTNQTSMYLCASSSIRPSWTADTDTQYFGPGTRLTVL.